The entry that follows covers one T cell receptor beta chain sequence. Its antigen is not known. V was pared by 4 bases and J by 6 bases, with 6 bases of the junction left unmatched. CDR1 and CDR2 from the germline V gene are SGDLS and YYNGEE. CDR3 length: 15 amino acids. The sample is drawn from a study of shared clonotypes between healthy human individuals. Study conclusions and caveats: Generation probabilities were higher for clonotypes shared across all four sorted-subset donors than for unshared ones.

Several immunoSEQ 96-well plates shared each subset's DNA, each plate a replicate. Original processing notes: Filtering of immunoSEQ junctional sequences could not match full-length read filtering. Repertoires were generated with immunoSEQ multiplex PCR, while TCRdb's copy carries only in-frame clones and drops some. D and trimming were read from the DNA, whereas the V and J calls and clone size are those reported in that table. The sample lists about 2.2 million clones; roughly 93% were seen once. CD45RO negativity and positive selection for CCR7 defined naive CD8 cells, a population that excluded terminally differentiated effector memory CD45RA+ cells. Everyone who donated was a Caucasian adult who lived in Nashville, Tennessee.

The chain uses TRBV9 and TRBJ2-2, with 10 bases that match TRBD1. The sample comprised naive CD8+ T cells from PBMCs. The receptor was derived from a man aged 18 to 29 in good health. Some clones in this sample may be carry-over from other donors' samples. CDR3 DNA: TGTGCCAGCAGCCGCGGACAGGGGGTCGCCGGGGAGCTGTTTTTT. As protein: CASSRGQGVAGELFF.